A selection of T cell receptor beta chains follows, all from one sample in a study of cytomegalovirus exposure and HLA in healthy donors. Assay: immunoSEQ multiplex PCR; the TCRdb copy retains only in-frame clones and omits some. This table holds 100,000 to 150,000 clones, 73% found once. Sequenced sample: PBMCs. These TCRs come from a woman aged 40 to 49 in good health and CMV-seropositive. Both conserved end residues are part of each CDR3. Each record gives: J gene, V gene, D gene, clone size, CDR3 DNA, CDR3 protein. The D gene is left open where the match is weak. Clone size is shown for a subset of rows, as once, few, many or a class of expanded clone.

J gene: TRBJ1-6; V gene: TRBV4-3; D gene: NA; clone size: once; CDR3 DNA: TGCGCCAGCAGCCAAGATCGGACGCGGGGGATCTCACCCCTCCACTTT; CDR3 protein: CASSQDRTRGISPLHF
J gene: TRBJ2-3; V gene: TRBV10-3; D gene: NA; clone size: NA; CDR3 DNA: TGTGCCATCAGAATACAGGGAAGCACAGATACGCAGTATTTT; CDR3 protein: CAIRIQGSTDTQYF
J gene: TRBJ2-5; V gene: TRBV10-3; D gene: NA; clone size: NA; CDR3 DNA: TGTGCCATCAGTGAGGGGGGAGGCGGGCGAGAGACCCAGTACTTC; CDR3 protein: CAISEGGGGRETQYF
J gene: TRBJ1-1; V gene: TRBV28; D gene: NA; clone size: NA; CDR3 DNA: TGTGCCAGCAGACCTGACGGGCGAAGGAGGTGGACTGAAGCTTTCTTT; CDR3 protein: CASRPDGRRRWTEAFF
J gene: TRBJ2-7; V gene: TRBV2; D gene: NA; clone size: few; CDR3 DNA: TGTGCCAGCAGTTACCTCGGTTCCGGTAACTACGAGCAGTACTTC; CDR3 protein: CASSYLGSGNYEQYF
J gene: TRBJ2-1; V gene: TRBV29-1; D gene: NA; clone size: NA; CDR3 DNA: TGCAGCGTGGGAAGGGGGCGGGAAGAGCAGTTCTTC; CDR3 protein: CSVGRGREEQFF
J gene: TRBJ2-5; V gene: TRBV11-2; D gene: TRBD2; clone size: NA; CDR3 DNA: TGTGCCAGCAGCGTGCAAACTAGCGGGGGGCAAGAGACCCAGTACTTC; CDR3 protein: CASSVQTSGGQETQYF
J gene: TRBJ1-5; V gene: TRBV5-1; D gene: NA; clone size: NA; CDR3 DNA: TGCGCCGGGGAGGAAAATCAGCCCCAGCATTTT; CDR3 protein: CAGEENQPQHF
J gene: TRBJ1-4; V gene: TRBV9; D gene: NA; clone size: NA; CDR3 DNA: TGTGCCAGCAGCCTGAGAGCAACTAATGAAAAACTGTTTTTT; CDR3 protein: CASSLRATNEKLFF
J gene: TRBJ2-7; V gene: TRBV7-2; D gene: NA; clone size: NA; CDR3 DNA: TGTGCCAGCAGCCGCGATCGGAGCTCCTACGAGCAGTACTTC; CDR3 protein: CASSRDRSSYEQYF
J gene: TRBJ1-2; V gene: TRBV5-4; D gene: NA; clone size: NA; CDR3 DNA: TGTGCCAGCAGCTTGGAAGGGGCTACTAACTATGGCTACACCTTC; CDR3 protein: CASSLEGATNYGYTF
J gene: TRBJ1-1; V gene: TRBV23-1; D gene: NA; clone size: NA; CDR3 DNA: TGCGCCAGCAGTCCCACCTATGTAGTAGGGAGGACTGAAGCTTTCTTT; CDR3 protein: CASSPTYVVGRTEAFF
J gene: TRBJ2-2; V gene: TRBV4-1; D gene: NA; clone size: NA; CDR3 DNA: TGCGCCAGCAGCCAGCCGACAGGGAACACCGGGGAGCTGTTTTTT; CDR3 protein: CASSQPTGNTGELFF
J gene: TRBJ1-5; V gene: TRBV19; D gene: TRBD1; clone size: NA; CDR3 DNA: TGTGCCAGTAGTGCTCAAGGACAGGGGGGGAGCAATCAGCCCCAGCATTTT; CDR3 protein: CASSAQGQGGSNQPQHF
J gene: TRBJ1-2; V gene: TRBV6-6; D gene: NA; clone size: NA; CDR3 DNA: TGTGCCAGCACAGTTAGATCCCGGGTCAACATGGTATTCACCTTC; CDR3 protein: CASTVRSRVNMVFTF
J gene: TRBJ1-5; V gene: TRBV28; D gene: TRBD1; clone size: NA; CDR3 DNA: TGTGCCAGCATGGCCCAACAGGGGTTAAGCAATCAGCCCCAGCATTTT; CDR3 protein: CASMAQQGLSNQPQHF
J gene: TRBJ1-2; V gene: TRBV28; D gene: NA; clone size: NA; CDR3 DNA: TGTGCCAGCAGGCCGGGGGGCGAAACGGTTAACTATGGCTACACCTTC; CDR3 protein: CASRPGGETVNYGYTF
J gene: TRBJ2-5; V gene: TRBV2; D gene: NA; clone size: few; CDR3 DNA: TGTGCCAGCTCCGGGGTAGAGACCCAGTACTTC; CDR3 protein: CASSGVETQYF
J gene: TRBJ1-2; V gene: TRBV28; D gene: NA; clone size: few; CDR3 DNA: TGTGCCAGCAGTTTGAGACAAATGAATGGCTACACCTTC; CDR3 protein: CASSLRQMNGYTF
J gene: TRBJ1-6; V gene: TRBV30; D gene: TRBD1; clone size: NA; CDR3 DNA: TGTGCCTGGGACAGGGGCACCTTAGGGGCCCTCCACTTT; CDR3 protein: CAWDRGTLGALHF
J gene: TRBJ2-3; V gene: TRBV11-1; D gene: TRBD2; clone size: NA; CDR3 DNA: TGTGCCAGCAGCTTAGAGGCTAGCGGCCTCACAGATACGCAGTATTTT; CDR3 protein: CASSLEASGLTDTQYF
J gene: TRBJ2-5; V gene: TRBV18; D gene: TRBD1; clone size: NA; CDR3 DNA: TGTGCCAGCTCACCGGACAGGGTCCAAGAGACCCGGTACTTC; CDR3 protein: CASSPDRVQETRYF
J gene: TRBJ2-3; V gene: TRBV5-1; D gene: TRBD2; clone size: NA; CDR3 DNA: TGCGCCAGCAGCTTGGAAGTGGCGGGGGGCGGGTCAGATACGCAGTATTTT; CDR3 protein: CASSLEVAGGGSDTQYF
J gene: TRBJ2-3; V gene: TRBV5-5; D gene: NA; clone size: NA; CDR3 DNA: TGTGCCAGCAGCTTACTGACTAGCACAGATACGCAGTATTTT; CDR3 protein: CASSLLTSTDTQYF
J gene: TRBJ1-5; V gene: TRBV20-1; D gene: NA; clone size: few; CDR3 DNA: TGCAGTGCTAGCTCGACAGTTTCCCAGCATTTT; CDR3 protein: CSASSTVSQHF
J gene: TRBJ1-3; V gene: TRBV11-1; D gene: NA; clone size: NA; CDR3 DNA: TGTGCCAGCAGCGCGGGTTCCAGGAGCTCTGGAAACACCATATATTTT; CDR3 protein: CASSAGSRSSGNTIYF
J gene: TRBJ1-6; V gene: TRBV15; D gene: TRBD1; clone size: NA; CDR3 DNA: TGTGCCACCAGCAGAGATGGTCCAGGGGGCGGTTCACCCCTCCACTTT; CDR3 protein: CATSRDGPGGGSPLHF
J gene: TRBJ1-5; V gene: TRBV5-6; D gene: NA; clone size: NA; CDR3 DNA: TGTGCCAGCAGCTTGGCAGGGGCGAATCAGCCCCAGCATTTT; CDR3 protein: CASSLAGANQPQHF
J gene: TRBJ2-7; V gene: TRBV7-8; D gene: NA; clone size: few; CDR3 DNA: TGTGCCAGCAGCTCCGGGGTTTGGTACGGGCGTACCTACGAGCAGTACTTC; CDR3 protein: CASSSGVWYGRTYEQYF
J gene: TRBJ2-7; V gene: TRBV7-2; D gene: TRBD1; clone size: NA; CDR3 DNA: TGTGCCAGCAGCTCCAGGACAGGGCCGACCTACGAGCAGTACTTC; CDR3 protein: CASSSRTGPTYEQYF
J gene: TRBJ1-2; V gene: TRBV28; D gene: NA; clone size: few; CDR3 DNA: TGTGCCAGCACTACTCTTCCCCGGGAGGGCTCTCGCTACACCTTC; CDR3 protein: CASTTLPREGSRYTF
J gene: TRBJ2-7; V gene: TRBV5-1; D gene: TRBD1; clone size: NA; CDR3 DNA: TGCGCCAGCAGCTCCGGATCGACAGGGTCCTACGAGCAGTACTTC; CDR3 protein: CASSSGSTGSYEQYF
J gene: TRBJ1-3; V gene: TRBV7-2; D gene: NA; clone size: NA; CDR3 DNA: TGTGCCAGCAGCTTAGCACTGCCCGGGACTCCTGGAAACACCATATATTTT; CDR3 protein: CASSLALPGTPGNTIYF
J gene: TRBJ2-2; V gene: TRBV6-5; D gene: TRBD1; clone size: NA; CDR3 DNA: TGTGCCAGCAGTTACAAACAGGGGGCGAGGACCGGGGAGCTGTTTTTT; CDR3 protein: CASSYKQGARTGELFF
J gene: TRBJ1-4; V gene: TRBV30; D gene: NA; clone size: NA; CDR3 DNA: TGTGCCTGGAGTGTTGCTAGGGGTCGGGAAAAACTGTTTTTT; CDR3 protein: CAWSVARGREKLFF
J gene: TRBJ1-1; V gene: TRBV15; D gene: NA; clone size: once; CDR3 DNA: TGTGCCACCAGCAGTTCCCGACAGGCGGTGAACACTGAAGCTTTCTTT; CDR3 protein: CATSSSRQAVNTEAFF
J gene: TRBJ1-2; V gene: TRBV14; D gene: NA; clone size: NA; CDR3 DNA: TGTGCCAGCAGCCTTCGTGGGGGCGGCTATGGCTACACCTTC; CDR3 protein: CASSLRGGGYGYTF
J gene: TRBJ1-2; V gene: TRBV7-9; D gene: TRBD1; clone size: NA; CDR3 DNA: TGTGCCAGCAGCCGAACGGGACAGGGGCTTTATGGCTACACCTTC; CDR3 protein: CASSRTGQGLYGYTF
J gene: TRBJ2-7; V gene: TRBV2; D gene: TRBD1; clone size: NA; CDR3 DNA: TGTGCCAGCAGTAGGGACAGGGGGCGATCCCACGAGCAGTACTTC; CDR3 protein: CASSRDRGRSHEQYF
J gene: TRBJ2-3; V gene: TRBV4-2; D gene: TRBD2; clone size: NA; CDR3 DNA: TGTGCCAGCAGCCAAGATCCGGGACTAGGACCTGCCACAGATACGCAGTATTTT; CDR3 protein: CASSQDPGLGPATDTQYF
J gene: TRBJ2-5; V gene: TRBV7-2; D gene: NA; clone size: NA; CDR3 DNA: TGTGCCAGCAGCCTCGGGAAGCGAGAGACCCAGTACTTC; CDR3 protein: CASSLGKRETQYF
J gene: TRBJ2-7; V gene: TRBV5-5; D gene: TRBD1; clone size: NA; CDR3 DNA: TGTGCCAGCAGCTCTGTATATGGGACAGGGGTCTACGAGCAGTACTTC; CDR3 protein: CASSSVYGTGVYEQYF
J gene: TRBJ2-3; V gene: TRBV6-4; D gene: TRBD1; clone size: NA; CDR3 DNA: TGTGCCAGCAGCGGGACAGGGGGCGCGGATACGCAGTATTTT; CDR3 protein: CASSGTGGADTQYF
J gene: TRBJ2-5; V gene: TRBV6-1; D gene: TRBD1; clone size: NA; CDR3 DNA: TGTGCCAGCAGATTGGGACAGGGGATAAGAGAGACCCAGTACTTC; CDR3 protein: CASRLGQGIRETQYF
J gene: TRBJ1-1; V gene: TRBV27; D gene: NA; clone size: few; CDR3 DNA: TGTGCCAGCAGCCTCACCGGTATGAACACTGAAGCTTTCTTT; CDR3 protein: CASSLTGMNTEAFF
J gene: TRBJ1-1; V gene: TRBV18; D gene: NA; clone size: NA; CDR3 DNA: TGTGCCAGCTCACCTAGGGCCAGGGGTGAGAACACTGAAGCTTTCTTT; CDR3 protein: CASSPRARGENTEAFF
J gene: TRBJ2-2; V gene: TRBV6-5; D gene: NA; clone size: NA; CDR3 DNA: TGTGCCAGCAGTACTCAAACGAGGAACACCGGGGAGCTGTTTTTT; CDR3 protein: CASSTQTRNTGELFF
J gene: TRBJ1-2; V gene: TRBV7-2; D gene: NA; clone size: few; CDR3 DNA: TGTGCCAGCAGCCCCAACTCTGCATCTGGCTACACCTTC; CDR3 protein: CASSPNSASGYTF
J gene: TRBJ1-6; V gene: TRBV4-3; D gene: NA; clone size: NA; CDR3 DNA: TGCGCCAGCAGCCAAGAAACGGGCTCCTATAATTCACCCCTCCACTTT; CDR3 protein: CASSQETGSYNSPLHF
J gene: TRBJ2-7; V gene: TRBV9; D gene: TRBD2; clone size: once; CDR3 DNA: TGTGCCAGCAGCGTAGGCCCCCTTAGCGGGGGGGCAGAGGTCGAGCAGTACTTC; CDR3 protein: CASSVGPLSGGAEVEQYF
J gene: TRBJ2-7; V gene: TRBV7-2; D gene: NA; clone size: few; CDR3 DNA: TGTGCCAGCAGGGACCCGGGACTTTACTACGAGCAGTACTTC; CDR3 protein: CASRDPGLYYEQYF
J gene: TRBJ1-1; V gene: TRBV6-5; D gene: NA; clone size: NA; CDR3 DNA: TGTGCCAGCAGCCACCGGGGAGGAGAAGCTTTCTTT; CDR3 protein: CASSHRGGEAFF
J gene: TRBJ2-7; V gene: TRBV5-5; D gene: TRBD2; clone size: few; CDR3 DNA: TGTGCCAGCAGCGTTAGCGGGGGCTACGAGCAGTACTTC; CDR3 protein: CASSVSGGYEQYF
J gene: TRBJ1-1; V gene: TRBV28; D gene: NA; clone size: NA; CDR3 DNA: TGTGCCAGTCTAAGACACCCGCTGGACACTGAAGCTTTCTTT; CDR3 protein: CASLRHPLDTEAFF
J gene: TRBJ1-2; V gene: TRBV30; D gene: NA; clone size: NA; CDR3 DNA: TGTGCCTGGGACTCCAACTATGGCTACACCTTC; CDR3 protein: CAWDSNYGYTF
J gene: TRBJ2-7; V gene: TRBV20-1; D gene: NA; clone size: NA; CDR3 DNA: TGCAGTGCTAAACAGGACTACGAGCAGTACTTC; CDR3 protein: CSAKQDYEQYF